This TCR beta chain is drawn from a study of Ad26.COV2.S vaccination and SARS-CoV-2 variants. Across the whole study: Into the muscle, Ad26.COV2.S was dosed once or twice, 56 days apart. Notes on the study in general: In TCR breadth and depth analyses, total T cell responses may have been underestimated.

Generated by immunoSEQ multiplex PCR, the TCRdb table keeps only in-frame clones and is missing some. Of about 350,000 clones in the sample, about 88% were seen once. A note on this clone: Its target is not known.

The germline CDR1 and CDR2 sequences are LGHNA and YNFKEQ. V lost 3 bases and J lost 1, with 13 bases in between. This CDR3 is 16 amino acids long. Regarding treatment: some 20 received Ad26.COV2.S at low or high dose, single or two shots; about 5 received placebo; per-sample allocation not given. Sampling happened 63 days after the first vaccine or placebo injection. Wuhan-strain SARS-CoV-2 spike was expressed by the Ad26 vector that made up the vaccine. The chain recombines TRBV4-2 with TRBJ2-4; no reliable D call. Material: peripheral blood, obtained in a trial of Ad26.COV2.S vaccine versus placebo. The sequence was obtained from a person aged 18-60 years who received the Ad26.COV2.S COVID-19 vaccine or a placebo. The CDR3 coding sequence is TGTGCCAGCAGCCAGGACCCGAGGAGTGCCAAAAACATTCAGTACTTC. Translation: CASSQDPRSAKNIQYF.